The 27 T cell receptor beta chains in this list originate from one sample, sequenced in a study of blood T cell repertoires in COVID-19. The data were produced by immunoSEQ multiplex PCR, yet TCRdb's version contains in-frame clones alone and is incomplete. Counted here are around 380,000 clones, around 87% occurring once; the ten biggest clones make up 1% to 1.5%. Sequencing was carried out using PBMCs or T cells enriched from blood (not recorded which). These receptors were obtained from a man aged 25-45 years who had recovered from COVID-19.

The V call is TRBV10-3, the J call TRBJ1-5; perhaps TRBD1 as D (6 bases). Germline values: CDR1 ENHRY, CDR2 SYGVKD. The V gene lost 2 bases and the J gene lost 0 bases, with 14 bases spanning the gap. The CDR3 has 17 amino acids. In DNA, the CDR3 is TGTGCCATCAGTGAGGGACAGTCCTCTGCTAGCAATCAGCCCCAGCATTTT. Encoded protein: CAISEGQSSASNQPQHF.

This chain links TRBV25-1 with TRBJ1-2; D is unclear. The CDR3 totals 16 residues. The V and J ends lost 6 bases and 4 bases respectively, with 21 bases between them. Germline V gene lookup returns CDR1 MGHDK and CDR2 SYGVNS. The CDR3 loop is CASSREGIPSLYGYTF. Written as DNA, the CDR3 is TGTGCCAGCAGCCGGGAAGGGATCCCCTCTCTCTATGGCTACACCTTC.

The gene calls are TRBV6-6 and TRBJ1-5; tentatively, D is TRBD1 (5 bases). CDR1 and CDR2 (germline): MNHNY, SVGAGI (reference sequence). The V end lost 4 bases, the J end lost 3 bases, and 7 bases lay between the germline ends. The CDR3 sequence is 13 residues long. The CDR3 sequence: CASSSTDNQPQHF. CDR3 DNA: TGTGCCAGCAGTTCGACAGACAATCAGCCCCAGCATTTT.

As DNA, the CDR3 is TGTGCCAGCAGCCCTATCGCAGGGCCCGAAACCTTC. Amino acid sequence: CASSPIAGPETF. J is TRBJ1-2 and V is TRBV7-9; D might be TRBD1 (5 bases). From germline, CDR1 is SEHNR and CDR2 FQNEAQ (reference sequence). Trimming took off 5 bases at V and 14 bases at J, with 18 bases between the two ends. The length of the CDR3 is 12 residues.

The chain uses TRBV7-8 and TRBJ2-7; D may be TRBD2 (5 bases). This CDR3 has 13 amino acids. Germline V gene lookup returns CDR1 SGHVS and CDR2 FQNEAQ. V lost 5 bases to trimming and J lost 6 bases, with 14 bases between them. The CDR3 is CASSGVGSGEQYF. The CDR3 coding sequence is TGTGCCAGCAGCGGAGTGGGGAGTGGCGAGCAGTACTTC. The variable domain in full, with the rest retrieved from reference TRBV7-8 and TRBJ2-7, is GAGVSQSPRYKVAKRGQDVALRCDPISGHVSLFWYQQALGQGPEFLTYFQNEAQLDKSGLPSDRFFAERPEGSVSTLKIQRTQQEDSAVYLCASSGVGSGEQYFGPGTRLTVT.

The rearrangement joins TRBV4-1 to TRBJ2-7; 11 positions agree with TRBD1. Germline V gene sequence: CDR1 MGHRA, CDR2 YSYEKL. The CDR3 has 14 residues. The J segment lost 4 bases and the V segment lost 3 bases, leaving 2 bases of the junction unmatched. The chain's CDR3 is CASSHGQGAYEQYF. The CDR3 bases are TGCGCCAGCAGCCACGGACAGGGGGCTTACGAGCAGTACTTC.

The gene calls are TRBV4-3 and TRBJ2-7; D is uncertain. The V end was cut by 6 bases, the J end by 2 bases, with 14 bases between. The CDR3 contains 14 residues. Germline assignment: CDR1 LGHNA and CDR2 YSLEER. CDR3 nucleotide sequence: TGCGCCAGCAGTATGTCGGGTCTGGCCTACGAGCAGTACTTC. This codes for CASSMSGLAYEQYF.

The chain couples TRBV12-3 or TRBV12-4 to TRBJ2-1, with 9 bases that match TRBD1. The trim removed 5 bases at V and 12 bases at J, leaving 5 bases unmatched. The CDR3 is made up of 12 amino acids. The CDR3 sequence: CASSLGTGTQFF. CDR3 coding DNA: TGTGCCAGCAGTCTAGGGACAGGGACGCAGTTCTTC.

As for this clone: Other DNA sequences of this sample code for an identical CDR3. The chain employs TRBV12-5 and TRBJ1-6; 9 bases match TRBD1. Trimming removed 6 bases from V and 13 bases from J; junction bases left unmatched: 10. Germline CDR1 reads LGHNT; CDR2 reads FRNRAP. CDR3 size: 14 residues. The chain's CDR3 is CASGPGQGLSPLHF. DNA of the CDR3: TGTGCTAGTGGGCCGGGACAGGGACTCTCCCCCCTCCACTTT.

The CDR3 protein is CAISEDRTGMNTEAFF. The CDR3 DNA reads as TGTGCCATCAGTGAGGACAGGACCGGAATGAACACTGAAGCTTTCTTT. The gene calls are TRBV10-3 and TRBJ1-1; weak D call: TRBD1 (6 bases). V was trimmed by 2 bases and J by 0 bases, leaving 13 bases between them. This CDR3 is built from 16 residues. The germline CDR1 and CDR2 sequences are ENHRY and SYGVKD.

This sequence joins TRBV7-9 and TRBJ1-5; tentatively, D is TRBD1 (5 bases). The germline V gene encodes CDR1 SEHNR and CDR2 FQNEAQ (reference sequence). This CDR3 is 15 amino acids long. V dropped 5 bases and J dropped 4 bases, with 15 bases sitting between them. For the CDR3, the DNA is TGTGCCAGCAGCCGTAGTGGGGCCGGGAATCAGCCCCAGCATTTT. It encodes CASSRSGAGNQPQHF.

The chain uses TRBV27 and TRBJ2-7, with a possible D match to TRBD2 (6 bases). Germline assignment: CDR1 MNHEY and CDR2 SMNVEV (reference sequence). Trimming pared 2 bases from V and 2 bases from J, leaving 7 bases between. The length of the CDR3 is 13 residues. The CDR3 is CASSLTGAYEQYF. CDR3 nucleotide sequence: TGTGCCAGCAGTTTAACGGGGGCCTACGAGCAGTACTTC.

The chain is built from TRBV30 and TRBJ2-6; D is uncertain. The germline V gene has CDR1 GTSNPN and CDR2 SVGIG (reference sequence). V gave up 3 bases and J gave up 4 bases, with 7 bases separating them. The CDR3 has 13 amino acids. The CDR3 sequence: CAWSMGGANVLTF. In DNA, the CDR3 is TGTGCCTGGAGCATGGGCGGGGCCAACGTCCTGACTTTC.

The chain recombines TRBV6-4 with TRBJ1-1; 10 positions match TRBD1. The length of the CDR3 is 14 residues. Germline V gene lookup returns CDR1 MRHNA and CDR2 SNTAGT. Trimming cost V 9 bases and J 2 bases; bases outside gene matches: 6. Here the CDR3 DNA reads TGTGCCAGGCATTGGGACAGGGGTAACACTGAAGCTTTCTTT. It codes for CARHWDRGNTEAFF.

This clone has a single count. The chain uses TRBV19 and TRBJ2-6; TRBD1 matches 8 bases. CDR3 length: 16 residues. The V gene end was trimmed by 3 bases and the J gene end by 4 bases; junction bases not matched to a gene: 5. CDR1 is LNHDA, CDR2 SQIVND, per germline (reference sequence). CDR3 nucleotide sequence: TGTGCCAGTAGTATTGTCAGGGGGCGCGGGGCCAACGTCCTGACTTTC. Translation: CASSIVRGRGANVLTF.

The V gene is TRBV30, the J gene TRBJ2-7; the match to TRBD1 covers 9 bases. From germline, CDR1 is GTSNPN and CDR2 SVGIG (reference sequence). V trimming: 0 bases; J trimming: 9 bases; junction bases outside the gene matches: 9. The CDR3 totals 14 residues. The CDR3 protein is CAWSVGTGRFRQYF. Written as DNA, the CDR3 is TGTGCCTGGAGTGTGGGGACAGGGCGCTTCAGGCAGTACTTC.

The rearrangement uses TRBV4-1 and TRBJ2-3, with 9 positions matching TRBD1. The J segment lost 2 bases and the V segment lost 3 bases, leaving 3 bases of the junction unmatched. Germline V CDR1 and CDR2: MGHRA, YSYEKL. The length of the CDR3 is 15 residues. The DNA for the CDR3 is TGCGCCAGCAGCCAGGGACAGGGTCACACAGATACGCAGTATTTT. Its protein is CASSQGQGHTDTQYF.

V is TRBV5-1 and J is TRBJ1-2; TRBD1 matches 8 bases. Trimming cost V 4 bases and J 6 bases; bases outside gene matches: 2. The CDR3 spans 12 residues. Germline CDR1 and CDR2: SGHRS and YFSETQ. CDR3: CASSPDRDGYTF. DNA of the CDR3: TGCGCCAGCAGCCCGGACAGGGATGGCTACACCTTC.

The chain recombines TRBV20-1 with TRBJ1-2; tentatively, D is TRBD1 (6 bases). The CDR3 runs to 11 residues. From germline, CDR1 is DFQATT and CDR2 SNEGSKA (reference sequence). Trimming left V 4 bases short and J 5 bases short, with 8 bases between. The CDR3 is CSAMDSYGYTF. Here the CDR3 DNA reads TGCAGTGCTATGGACAGTTATGGCTACACCTTC.

The chain has TRBV7-6 and TRBJ2-2; TRBD1 matches 8 bases. Germline CDR1 is SGHVS and CDR2 is FNYEAQ. The CDR3 is made up of 14 amino acids. V shed 5 bases, J shed 7 bases, and the junction held 6 bases outside the gene matches. The CDR3 DNA reads TGTGCCAGCAGCCCTGCACAGGGGGTCGGGGAGCTGTTTTTT. Translated, it gives CASSPAQGVGELFF.

The chain recombines TRBV11-2 with TRBJ2-1; D may be TRBD1 (6 bases). Germline assignment: CDR1 SGHAT and CDR2 FQNNGV. The CDR3 totals 15 residues. V was clipped by 0 bases and J by 12 bases, with 18 bases between them. CDR3 DNA: TGTGCCAGCAGCTTAGACCCGGGACACCTTTCCAGGCAGTTCTTC. This codes for CASSLDPGHLSRQFF. The whole variable domain, remainder taken from reference TRBV11-2 and TRBJ2-1, is EAGVAQSPRYKIIEKRQSVAFWCNPISGHATLYWYQQILGQGPKLLIQFQNNGVVDDSQLPKDRFSAERLKGVDSTLKIQPAKLEDSAVYLCASSLDPGHLSRQFFGPGTRLTVL.

This chain connects TRBV7-8 to TRBJ1-5; unclear D gene. CDR1 is SGHVS, CDR2 FQNEAQ, per germline. V lost 6 bases and J 0 bases, leaving 12 bases between the germline ends. The length of the CDR3 is 15 residues. The CDR3 region is CASSRTQASNQPQHF. The CDR3 bases are TGTGCCAGCAGTCGAACTCAGGCTAGCAATCAGCCCCAGCATTTT.

J is TRBJ2-1 and V is TRBV6-5, with TRBD1 matching 7 bases. Trimming at V came to 4 bases and at J to 8 bases, leaving 8 bases not matched to a gene. The CDR3 covers 14 residues. Germline CDR1 is MNHEY and CDR2 is SVGAGI. The CDR3 protein is CASSSYRGRYEQFF. Written as DNA, the CDR3 is TGTGCCAGCAGTTCCTACAGGGGACGGTATGAGCAGTTCTTC.

This clone was seen just once. The J gene is TRBJ2-5, the V gene TRBV6-5; 8 bases fit TRBD1. The V gene's germline CDR1 is MNHEY and CDR2 SVGAGI. The CDR3 is 15 amino acids. V gave up 10 bases and J gave up 7 bases; unmatched junction bases: 17. For the CDR3, the DNA is TGTGCCACCACGTCTCAGGACAGGGCAGGATGGACCCAGTACTTC. Its protein is CATTSQDRAGWTQYF.

This chain links TRBV28 with TRBJ2-3; D gene uncertain. CDR1 MDHEN and CDR2 SYDVKM come from the germline V gene. The CDR3 extends over 11 amino acids. Trimming took 4 bases from V and 7 from J, leaving 6 bases between them. The CDR3 coding sequence is TGTGCCAGCAGTTACGGGTATACGCAGTATTTT. Encoded protein: CASSYGYTQYF.

The V call is TRBV6-5, the J call TRBJ1-2; D is unclear. CDR3 length equals 15 residues. V was cut by 6 bases and J by 6 bases, with 20 bases left in between. In germline, CDR1 is MNHEY, CDR2 SVGAGI. CDR3 protein: CASRSQGSTDHGYTF. CDR3 coding DNA: TGTGCCAGCAGGTCGCAAGGGAGTACAGACCATGGCTACACCTTC.

This chain joins TRBV6-5 and TRBJ1-2, with D possibly matching TRBD1 (6 bases). Germline CDR1 MNHEY, CDR2 SVGAGI. With 10 bases removed from V and 4 bases from J, the gap between germline ends came to 16 bases. The CDR3 loop spans 13 amino acids. The CDR3 DNA is TGTGCCACCGCACCGGACAGTCTCTATGGCTACACCTTC. It specifies CATAPDSLYGYTF.